The clone carrying this T cell receptor (beta chain) has ten or more counts. The antigen is unknown. TCRdb ran MiXCR on the 5' RACE reads and lists one entry per CDR3 protein. The sample lists roughly 130,000 distinct CDR3 sequences; roughly 6.6% were seen once. J was trimmed by 0 bases and V by 2 bases; bases with no gene match: 6. The CDR3 contains 15 residues. Germline lookup yields CDR1 DFQATT and CDR2 SNEGSKA (reference sequence). The data derive from a study of CD8 T cells in ankylosing spondylitis. Study-level findings and limits: Existing reports had already noted some motif variants in reactive arthritis synovial fluid and blood. A motif in TCR beta, a set of about eight highly homologous variants, appeared characteristic of ankylosing spondylitis blood. In peripheral blood, disease-linked CD8+ clones occurred at relatively low frequencies. Matched synovial fluid from ankylosing spondylitis patients was reported to be enriched for disease-linked clones.

This rearrangement joins TRBV20-1 to TRBJ2-7; TRBD2 agrees at 8 bases. This TCR was sampled from a male donor with ankylosing spondylitis or in good health (not recorded which). The sequenced sample consisted of blood, either unsorted or a sorted T cell fraction (not recorded which). CDR3 nucleotides: TGCAGTGCTAGACCACTAGCGGTGTTCTCCTACGAGCAGTACTTC. Translation gives CSARPLAVFSYEQYF.